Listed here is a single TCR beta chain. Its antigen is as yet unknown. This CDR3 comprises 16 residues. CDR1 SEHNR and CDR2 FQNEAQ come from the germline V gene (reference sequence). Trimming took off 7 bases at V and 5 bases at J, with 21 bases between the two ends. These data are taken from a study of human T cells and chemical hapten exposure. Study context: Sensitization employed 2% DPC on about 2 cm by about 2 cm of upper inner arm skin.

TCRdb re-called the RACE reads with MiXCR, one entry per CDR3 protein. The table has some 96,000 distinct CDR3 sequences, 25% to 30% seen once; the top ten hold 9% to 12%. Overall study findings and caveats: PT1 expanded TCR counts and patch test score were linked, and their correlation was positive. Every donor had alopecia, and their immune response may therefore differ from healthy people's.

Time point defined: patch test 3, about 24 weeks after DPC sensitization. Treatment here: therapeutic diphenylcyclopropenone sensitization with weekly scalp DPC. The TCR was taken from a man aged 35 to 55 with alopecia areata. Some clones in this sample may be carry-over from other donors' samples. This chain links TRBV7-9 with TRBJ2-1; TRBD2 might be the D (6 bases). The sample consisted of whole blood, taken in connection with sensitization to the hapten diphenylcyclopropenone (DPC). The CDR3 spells CASIPLGGGGNNEQFF. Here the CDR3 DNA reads TGTGCCAGCATTCCCCTCGGGGGAGGTGGGAACAATGAGCAGTTCTTC.